The 17 T cell receptor beta chains reported below all come from one sample, sequenced in a study of blood T cells in healthy people across ages (dated by TCRdb to between 2014 and 2016). To prepare the library, 5' RACE was applied. For sequencing, an Illumina HiSeq 2500 was employed. The second PCR ran for about 7 to 11 cycles and used a J-beta primer mix along with a sample-barcoded 5' primer. TCRdb ran its own pipeline on the public reads, namely fastp trimming at Q25 and MiXCR clone calling, and kept in-frame beta chains. Every distinct CDR3 protein forms one entry, paired with its most common genes and DNA. The sample table holds about 810,000 distinct CDR3 sequences, of which 30% to 45% were seen once. The ten biggest clones cover 10% to 15% of the sample. The material sequenced was blood. The receptors here all came from a young man in good health.

The rearrangement joins TRBV5-1 to TRBJ1-1, with D tentatively TRBD1 (6 bases). V lost 0 bases, J lost 1 base, and 10 bases lay in between. CDR1 is SGHRS and CDR2 is YFSETQ in the germline V gene. The CDR3 runs to 15 residues. CDR3 coding DNA: TGCGCCAGCAGCTTGGAAGGCAGGGGGAACACTGAAGCTTTCTTT. Translation: CASSLEGRGNTEAFF.

This clonotype came up a few times. CDR3 residues: CASRSNTSAGELFF. DNA for the CDR3: TGTGCCAGCAGATCCAACACTAGCGCCGGGGAGCTGTTTTTT. The genes are TRBV12-3 or TRBV12-4 and TRBJ2-2; TRBD2 aligns across 7 bases. This CDR3 has 14 amino acids. Trimming took 6 bases from V and 6 from J; bases not matched to a gene: 7.

This clonotype was seen only a few times. The rearrangement links TRBV27 to TRBJ2-1; no clear D. In germline, CDR1 is MNHEY, CDR2 SMNVEV (reference sequence). The CDR3 totals 15 residues. Trimming shortened V by 2 bases and J by 13 bases, and 21 bases separated the two germline ends. The DNA for the CDR3 is TGTGCCAGCAGTTTAGCGAAGGCAGCACAAGAGACCCAGTTCTTC. Encoded protein: CASSLAKAAQETQFF.

The rearrangement uses TRBV4-3 and TRBJ2-7; D assignment may be TRBD1 or TRBD2 (5 bases each). The V gene's germline CDR1 is LGHNA and CDR2 YSLEER. The CDR3 spans 15 residues. Between the trimmed V and J ends, which lost 1 base and 0 bases, there was a span of 10 bases. CDR3 DNA sequence: TGCGCCAGCAGCCAAGGATGGGGGAGCTCCTACGAGCAGTACTTC. Translating gives CASSQGWGSSYEQYF.

The sample holds a few counts of this clonotype. The chain combines TRBV4-3 with TRBJ1-4, with TRBD1 identical over 8 bases. CDR3 length: 17 residues. V shed 0 bases and J 6 bases; nucleotides not matched to a gene: 9. CDR1 and CDR2 from the germline V gene are LGHNA and YSLEER. DNA for the CDR3: TGCGCCAGCAGCCAAGATATCGGCACAGGGGGGTATGAAAAACTGTTTTTT. Amino acids: CASSQDIGTGGYEKLFF.

This chain joins TRBV20-1 and TRBJ2-5; D is unresolved. Per the germline V gene, CDR1 is DFQATT and CDR2 is SNEGSKA (reference sequence). The CDR3 totals 11 residues. CDR3 bases: TGCGGTCCCCGCTCCCAAGAGACCCAGTACTTC. It is translated as CGPRSQETQYF.

This clonotype was found many times. At one end the junction does not follow the germline gene, possibly because of a read error. V and J are TRBV7-7 and TRBJ2-5; a weak D match, TRBD1 (6 bases). From germline, CDR1 is SSHAT and CDR2 FNYEAQ (reference sequence). This CDR3 has 14 amino acids. The CDR3 protein is CASSQGQKEETQYF. The CDR3 nucleotides are TGTGCTAGCAGCCAAGGACAGAAAGAAGAGACCCAGTACTTC.

The genes are TRBV12-3 or TRBV12-4 and TRBJ2-1, with D uncertain. With 5 bases removed from V and 2 bases from J, the gap between germline ends came to 10 bases. The CDR3 is 14 residues long. CDR3 protein: CASSPNRAYNEQFF. The CDR3 nucleotides read TGTGCCAGCAGTCCGAACCGGGCCTACAATGAGCAGTTCTTC.

The V gene is TRBV10-3, the J gene TRBJ2-7; TRBD2 agrees at 14 bases. The CDR3 totals 14 residues. Looked up from germline, CDR1 is ENHRY and CDR2 is SYGVKD. V was pared by 8 bases and J by 7 bases, with 7 bases of the junction left unmatched. CDR3 in DNA: TGTGCCATCGGGACTAGCGGGGGTTACAATGAGCAGTACTTC. Translation gives CAIGTSGGYNEQYF.

At least ten counts were recorded for this clonotype. The V call is TRBV7-3, the J call TRBJ2-3; 8 bases agree with TRBD2. Losses at the gene ends were 0 bases for V and 0 bases for J; bases not matched to a gene: 5. CDR1 is SGHTA, CDR2 FQGTGA, per germline. This CDR3 is 17 amino acids long. CDR3 loop: CASSLTGSGGSTDTQYF. For the CDR3, the DNA is TGTGCCAGCAGCTTAACTGGGAGCGGGGGTAGCACAGATACGCAGTATTTT.

This clonotype was seen a handful of times. The chain recombines TRBV5-1 with TRBJ2-3; D is perhaps TRBD1 (5 bases). CDR1 and CDR2 from the germline V gene are SGHRS and YFSETQ. The CDR3 totals 15 residues. With 4 bases removed from V and 7 bases from J, the gap between germline ends came to 19 bases. CDR3 coding DNA: TGCGCCAGCAGCCCGCAGACAGACGCCAGAAATACGCAGTATTTT. Residues: CASSPQTDARNTQYF.

CDR3 bases: TGTGCCAGCAGCTTACCGTATGATAGTGAGCAGTTCTTC. As protein: CASSLPYDSEQFF. The V and J genes are TRBV7-9 and TRBJ2-1; D is unresolved. The CDR3 sequence is 13 residues long. Deletions cut 2 bases from V and 9 bases from J, with 11 bases between. In germline, CDR1 is SEHNR, CDR2 FQNEAQ (reference sequence).

The genes are TRBV10-3 and TRBJ2-5; D unresolved. The CDR3 sequence is 15 residues long. CDR1 and CDR2 (germline): ENHRY, SYGVKD. Trimming took 0 bases from V and 11 from J, leaving 19 bases between them. The DNA of the CDR3 is TGTGCCATCAGTGAGTCAGTAACAGCCTCCTACGGGCAGTACTTC. Encoded protein: CAISESVTASYGQYF.

A few counts support this clonotype. This chain joins TRBV7-2 and TRBJ2-3; 7 bases agree with TRBD1. The CDR3 contains 15 residues. The germline V gene has CDR1 SGHTA and CDR2 FQGNSA. The V and J ends lost 2 bases and 1 base, in that order; junction bases with no gene match: 3. The CDR3 region is CASSLRQGGTDTQYF. The CDR3 DNA is TGTGCCAGCAGCTTAAGGCAGGGGGGCACAGATACGCAGTATTTT.

In its sample, this clonotype was seen a few times. The chain couples TRBV12-3 or TRBV12-4 to TRBJ2-7; a weak D match, TRBD1 (5 bases). The ends were cut back, 7 bases at V and 7 bases at J, with 17 bases in the middle. The CDR3 extends over 13 amino acids. The CDR3 region is CASTQTVYNEQYF. CDR3 bases: TGTGCCAGCACTCAGACAGTTTACAATGAGCAGTACTTC.

The sample holds a few counts of this clonotype. The rearrangement links TRBV4-3 to TRBJ1-2, with D maybe TRBD1 (5 bases). The germline gives CDR1 LGHNA, CDR2 YSLEER. Trimming took off 1 base at V and 4 bases at J, with 10 bases between the two ends. There are 14 residues in the CDR3. The CDR3: CASSQAGRGYGYTF. The DNA for the CDR3 is TGCGCCAGCAGCCAAGCGGGACGGGGCTATGGCTACACCTTC.

The table lists this clonotype with a count of one. Since a much larger clone is just one base distant, this may be a read error. The chain uses TRBV7-8 and TRBJ2-3; no firm D call. The CDR3 runs to 13 residues. V was pared by 3 bases and J by 4 bases, with 8 bases between. Germline CDR1 SGHVS, CDR2 FQNEAQ. CDR3 protein: CASSFRTADTQYF. CDR3 coding DNA: TGTGCCAGCAGCTTTAGGACCGCAGATACGCAGTATTTT.